The next 11 T cell receptor beta chains were all read from a single sample in a study of blood T cell repertoires in COVID-19. Using immunoSEQ multiplex PCR, the repertoire was profiled, and TCRdb retains in-frame clones only, with some absent. Of more than 95,000 clones listed, about nine tenths are singletons. The sample taken for sequencing was peripheral blood. Receptor source: a man aged 65 to 79 who had recovered from COVID-19.

This clone was found once. The chain has TRBV5-1 and TRBJ2-5, with 10 bases lining up with TRBD2. Germline assignment: CDR1 SGHRS and CDR2 YFSETQ. V shed 3 bases and J 4 bases; nucleotides not matched to a gene: 6. This CDR3 comprises 15 residues. The CDR3 sequence: CASSSIGTSVETQYF. CDR3 sequence (DNA): TGCGCCAGCAGCTCCATAGGGACTAGCGTAGAGACCCAGTACTTC.

The V and J genes are TRBV5-1 and TRBJ1-4; perhaps TRBD1 as D (5 bases). This CDR3 has 15 amino acids. V gave up 4 bases and J gave up 7 bases, with 17 bases separating them. The germline CDR1 and CDR2 sequences are SGHRS and YFSETQ. The CDR3 protein is CASSTETAALEKLFF. CDR3 bases: TGCGCCAGCAGCACGGAGACAGCCGCACTTGAAAAACTGTTTTTT.

The V gene is TRBV9, the J gene TRBJ1-2, with TRBD1 matching 10 bases. Germline CDR1 reads SGDLS; CDR2 reads YYNGEE. The CDR3 extends over 13 amino acids. V gave up 2 bases and J gave up 7 bases; unmatched junction bases: 2. CDR3 DNA sequence: TGTGCCAGCAGCGTGACAGGGGGCCTTGGCTACACCTTC. Translation gives CASSVTGGLGYTF.

The chain uses TRBV19 and TRBJ2-7; 7 nucleotides align to TRBD1. The V gene's germline CDR1 is LNHDA and CDR2 SQIVND (reference sequence). V shed 5 bases and J 0 bases; nucleotides not matched to a gene: 10. The CDR3 runs 16 residues. The CDR3, as DNA: TGTGCCAGTAGTCCGACCGACAGGGATAGCTCCTACGAGCAGTACTTC. Translating gives CASSPTDRDSSYEQYF.

This clone has a handful of counts. The CDR3, as DNA: TGTGCCAGCAGTTACCGGGACAGGGGTACTTCACCCCTCCACTTT. Protein sequence: CASSYRDRGTSPLHF. V and J are TRBV28 and TRBJ1-6; TRBD1 agrees at 10 bases. Unmatched junction bases numbered 6, after V lost 4 bases and J lost 9 bases. This CDR3 has 15 residues. Germline V gene sequence: CDR1 MDHEN, CDR2 SYDVKM.

The V and J genes are TRBV28 and TRBJ2-5; D is possibly TRBD1 (6 bases). This CDR3 is 14 amino acids long. The ends were cut back, 1 base at V and 2 bases at J, with 8 bases in the middle. The germline V gene has CDR1 MDHEN and CDR2 SYDVKM. The DNA for the CDR3 is TGTGCCAGCAGTTTATTGGGGGCTCAAGAGACCCAGTACTTC. Translated: CASSLLGAQETQYF.

V and J are TRBV28 and TRBJ2-5; 11 positions agree with TRBD2. The ends lost 5 bases at V and 7 bases at J; junction bases unmatched: 3. The CDR3 has 13 amino acids. Germline V gene data show CDR1 as MDHEN and CDR2 as SYDVKM. This CDR3 is CASSQGTSGTQYF. CDR3 DNA sequence: TGTGCCAGCAGTCAAGGGACTAGCGGGACCCAGTACTTC.

This clone was seen just once. The V gene is TRBV3-1 (or the pseudogene TRBV3-2), the J gene TRBJ2-7, with D perhaps matching TRBD1 (6 bases). The CDR3 is made up of 14 amino acids. V lost 0 bases and J lost 6, with 12 bases in between. The germline CDR1 and CDR2 sequences are LGHDT and YNNKEL (reference sequence). CDR3 nucleotides: TGTGCCAGCAGCCAAGAGGGGAGAGGGGGCGAGCAGTACTTC. Protein product: CASSQEGRGGEQYF.

J is TRBJ2-2 and V is TRBV5-1, with D uncertain. The germline V gene encodes CDR1 SGHRS and CDR2 YFSETQ. The V gene lost 2 bases and the J gene lost 0 bases, with 5 bases spanning the gap. The CDR3 extends over 14 amino acids. The chain's CDR3 is CASSFPTNTGELFF. In DNA, the CDR3 is TGCGCCAGCAGCTTTCCAACGAACACCGGGGAGCTGTTTTTT. The complete variable domain, with remaining parts taken from reference TRBV5-1 and TRBJ2-2, reads KAGVTQTPRYLIKTRGQQVTLSCSPISGHRSVSWYQQTPGQGLQFLFEYFSETQRNKGNFPGRFSGRQFSNSRSEMNVSTLELGDSALYLCASSFPTNTGELFFGEGSRLTVL.

In its sample, this clone was seen many times. The chain joins TRBV19 to TRBJ1-3; possibly TRBD1 for D (6 bases). Germline lookup yields CDR1 LNHDA and CDR2 SQIVND (reference sequence). The CDR3 is 17 residues long. V dropped 4 bases and J dropped 0 bases, with 16 bases sitting between them. The CDR3 spells CASSTRRTAYSGNTIYF. DNA of the CDR3: TGTGCCAGTAGTACGAGGAGGACAGCTTACTCTGGAAACACCATATATTTT.

This clone was detected only a few times. The genes are TRBV29-1 and TRBJ2-5; 12 bases are shared with TRBD2. The CDR3 consists of 13 residues. Per the germline V gene, CDR1 is SQVTM and CDR2 is ANQGSEA. With 3 bases clipped from V and 4 bases from J, the junction kept 0 bases outside the gene matches. The CDR3 region has the DNA TGCAGCGTTGAGACTAGCGGGAGAGAGACCCAGTACTTC. Protein: CSVETSGRETQYF.